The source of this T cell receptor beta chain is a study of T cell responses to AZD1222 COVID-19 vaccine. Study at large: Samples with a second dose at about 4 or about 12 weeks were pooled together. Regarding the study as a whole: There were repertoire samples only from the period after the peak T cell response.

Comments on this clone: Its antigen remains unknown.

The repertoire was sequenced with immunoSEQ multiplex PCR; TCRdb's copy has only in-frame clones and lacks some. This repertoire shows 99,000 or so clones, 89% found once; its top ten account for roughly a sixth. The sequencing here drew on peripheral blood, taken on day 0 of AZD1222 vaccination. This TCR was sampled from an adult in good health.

The CDR3 DNA sequence: TGTGCCATCAGTGAGGGGACAGGGGGCGAAGGCTACACCTTC. Translating gives CAISEGTGGEGYTF. This chain uses TRBV10-3 with TRBJ1-2; TRBD1 agrees at 12 bases. The CDR3 extends over 14 amino acids. Germline-derived CDR1 and CDR2 are ENHRY and SYGVKD. After removal of 2 bases from V and 8 bases from J, the junction contained 3 bases not matched to a gene.